This entry concerns a single T cell receptor (beta chain). Its antigen is not identified. TCRdb re-derived calls from the reads in MiXCR, one entry per CDR3 protein. The profile shows approximately 700,000 distinct CDR3 sequences, roughly a third of them singletons. These data come from a study of T cell repertoires in cytomegalovirus infection. For the study at large: Public TCR beta signatures provided an indication of both CMV infection and a matching HLA type. Overall study results and limits: Individuals carrying CMV plus the relevant HLA were identified by cumulative frequency of public TCR beta families. Dominating the ex vivo response were TCR beta clonotypes that were CMV-specific and HLA-C-restricted.

V shed 7 bases, J shed 4 bases, and the junction held 11 bases outside the gene matches. The CDR3 consists of 16 residues. The receptor was derived from a human donor in good health (CMV status not recorded). Some clones in this sample may be carry-over from other donors' samples. The sequenced sample consisted of PBMCs. This chain links TRBV12-3 or TRBV12-4 with TRBJ2-1; 9 bases map to TRBD1. DNA for the CDR3: TGTGCCAGCACCCTACAGGGGGCGCGACTGTACAATGAGCAGTTCTTC. Encoded protein: CASTLQGARLYNEQFF.